This TCR beta chain derives from a study of identical twins. General study results and limits: Reduced insertions were recorded for abundant cord blood beta clonotypes, with no such pattern in memory repertoires.

TCRdb used MiXCR to reprocess the 5' RACE reads, holding one entry per CDR3 protein. Of about 690,000 distinct CDR3 sequences in the sample, approximately 6.1% are singletons; the top ten hold under 2%. This clonotype was seen a handful of times. The antigen remains unidentified. The CDR3 runs to 14 residues. Per the germline V gene, CDR1 is SNHLY and CDR2 is FYNNEI. V was shortened by 5 bases and J by 5 bases, with 15 bases between the two germline ends. Sequencing used naive T cells sorted from blood. The gene calls are TRBV2 and TRBJ2-5; D perhaps matches TRBD2 (6 bases). This clonotype originated in a man aged 18-30 years in good health. This chain's CDR3 is CASSRDSSGETQYF. CDR3 bases: TGTGCCAGCAGTCGGGACTCTTCGGGCGAGACCCAGTACTTC.